The 4 T cell receptor beta chains in this list originate from one sample, sequenced in a study of human T cells and chemical hapten exposure. TCRdb itself ran the RACE reads through MiXCR, one entry per CDR3 protein. The sample has about 52,000 distinct CDR3 sequences, 9.9% seen once. Regarding time point: patch test 3, about 24 weeks after DPC sensitization. The treatment here: therapeutic diphenylcyclopropenone sensitization with weekly scalp DPC. Sequenced here: whole blood, sampled in connection with sensitization to the hapten diphenylcyclopropenone (DPC). These receptor sequences come from a middle-aged woman with alopecia areata. Some clones in this sample may be carry-over from other donors' samples.

In this sample, this clonotype turned up a few times. The J gene is TRBJ2-3, the V gene TRBV6-1, with TRBD2 matching 8 bases. The germline CDR1 and CDR2 sequences are MNHNS and SASEGT. V shed 2 bases, J shed 2 bases, and the junction held 9 bases outside the gene matches. This CDR3 comprises 17 residues. CDR3 sequence (DNA): TGTGCCAGCAGTGAAATGGAAGGCGGGGGGCCCACAGATACGCAGTATTTT. It specifies CASSEMEGGGPTDTQYF.

The chain recombines TRBV18 with TRBJ1-5; D not resolved. Trimming took off 3 bases at V and 8 bases at J, with 17 bases between the two ends. CDR1 is KGHSH and CDR2 is LQKENI in the germline V gene. This CDR3 is built from 15 residues. The CDR3: CASSPGSREGEPQHF. Here the CDR3 DNA reads TGTGCCAGCTCACCGGGTTCAAGGGAGGGCGAGCCCCAGCATTTT.

The rearrangement uses TRBV19 and TRBJ1-2; TRBD1 aligns across 7 bases. V lost 7 bases, J lost 4 bases, and 9 bases stayed unmatched. The CDR3 has 14 residues. Germline V CDR1 and CDR2: LNHDA, SQIVND (reference sequence). Written as DNA, the CDR3 is TGTGCCAGTACACGAGGGGGCCTTCTCTATGGCTACACCTTC. Translation gives CASTRGGLLYGYTF.

Relative to its sample, this clonotype is medium-sized. V usage is TRBV28 and J usage is TRBJ1-5; TRBD1 agrees at 7 bases. Unmatched junction bases numbered 8, after V lost 2 bases and J lost 7 bases. This CDR3 has 15 amino acids. Germline CDR1 and CDR2: MDHEN and SYDVKM. The CDR3 loop is CASSLPTGAGQPQHF. The CDR3 DNA sequence: TGTGCCAGCAGTTTACCTACAGGGGCGGGGCAGCCCCAGCATTTT.